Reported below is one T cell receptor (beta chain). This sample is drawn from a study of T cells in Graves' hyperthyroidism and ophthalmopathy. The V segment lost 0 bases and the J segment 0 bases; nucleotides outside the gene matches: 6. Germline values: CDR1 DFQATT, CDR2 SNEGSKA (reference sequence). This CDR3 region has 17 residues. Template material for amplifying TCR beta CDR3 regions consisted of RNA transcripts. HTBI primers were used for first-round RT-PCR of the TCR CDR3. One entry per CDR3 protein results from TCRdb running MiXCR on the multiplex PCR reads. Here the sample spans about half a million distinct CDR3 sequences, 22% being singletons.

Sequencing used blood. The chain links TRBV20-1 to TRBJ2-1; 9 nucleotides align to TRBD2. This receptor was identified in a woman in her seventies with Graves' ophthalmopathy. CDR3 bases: TGCAGTGCTAGAGATTTAGCGGGAGTGGGCTCCTACAATGAGCAGTTCTTC. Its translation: CSARDLAGVGSYNEQFF.